A selection of T cell receptor beta chains follows, all from one sample in a study of blood T cell repertoires in COVID-19. Generated by immunoSEQ multiplex PCR, the TCRdb table keeps only in-frame clones and is missing some. The sample holds about 40,000 clones, 70% to 90% seen once. Sequencing used peripheral blood. These receptors were obtained from a human donor in a cohort sampled during active COVID-19. The conserved cysteine and the conserved F or W are not part of the CDR3 here. Fields, in order: J gene, V gene, CDR3 protein.

TRBJ1-1 | TRBV5-1 | ASSLGTGDTAF
TRBJ2-3 | TRBV7-8 | ASSLVASGDTQY
TRBJ1-2 | TRBV9 | ASSPTGTGVGYGYT
TRBJ1-3 | TRBV7-6 | ASSSETEGNTIY
TRBJ2-3 | TRBV11-3 | ASTLSGGAMDTQY
TRBJ2-5 | TRBV6-5 | ASSRGLARLETQY
TRBJ1-1 | TRBV12-3/TRBV12-4 | ASRRGGSTEAF
TRBJ2-5 | TRBV5-6 | ASSARTVFRETQY
TRBJ2-5 | TRBV5-1 | ASSLAPNSGGASETQY
TRBJ2-7 | TRBV10-3 | AISESVGWASSYEQY
TRBJ1-1 | TRBV5-1 | ASWTGGRTEAF
TRBJ1-3 | TRBV18 | ASSPGRGSGNTIY
TRBJ2-3 | TRBV11-2 | ASSSATSGGSSNTQY
TRBJ1-1 | TRBV5-1 | ASSLGWGTGNTEAF
TRBJ1-6 | TRBV6-5 | ASSYTDRDSPLH
TRBJ1-2 | TRBV3-1/TRBV3-2 | ASSPGTDPYGYT
TRBJ2-3 | TRBV19 | ASSIDLIADSTDTQY
TRBJ1-3 | TRBV3-1/TRBV3-2 | ASSPSAGNTIY
TRBJ2-1 | TRBV7-6 | ASSLGSSGGADEQF
TRBJ2-7 | TRBV5-4 | ASSPRQAYEQY
TRBJ2-3 | TRBV19 | ASSLLAGGFTDTQY
TRBJ1-1 | TRBV4-2 | ASSRPDRGTEAF
TRBJ1-3 | TRBV6-1 | ASSVFWGSGTGGSGNTIY
TRBJ1-2 | TRBV5-1 | ASSLETGLGGYT
TRBJ2-1 | TRBV2 | ASSRTGFNEQF
TRBJ2-2 | TRBV7-3 | ASSQFTGTANTGELF
TRBJ2-3 | TRBV9 | ASSVVSGVSTDTQY
TRBJ2-5 | TRBV6-2/TRBV6-3 | ASSQGGPRGVTQY
TRBJ2-1 | TRBV9 | ASSVGATSDEQF
TRBJ1-6 | TRBV27 | ASSPGTGHGSPLH
TRBJ1-6 | TRBV2 | ASSAQVLYNSPLH
TRBJ2-3 | TRBV11-3 | ASSFMGDTQY
TRBJ2-2 | TRBV23-1 | ASSQLAIRDRAPGELF
TRBJ2-3 | TRBV20-1 | SARDGGQQY
TRBJ2-5 | TRBV24-1 | ATSDLQGWVETQY
TRBJ1-1 | TRBV5-4 | ASSFAPGGGNTEAF
TRBJ1-5 | TRBV13 | ASSLTDYSNQPQH
TRBJ1-2 | TRBV3-1/TRBV3-2 | ASSQPGQRDGYT
TRBJ1-2 | TRBV10-2 | ASTETGIGYT
TRBJ1-1 | TRBV7-2 | ASRKQGYQSEAF
TRBJ1-5 | TRBV6-1 | ASSEVPYSNQPQH
TRBJ1-4 | TRBV27 | ASSAGTATNEKLF
TRBJ2-3 | TRBV5-1 | ASGGSLVSDTQY
TRBJ2-5 | TRBV7-8 | ASSLVGGQLGTQY
TRBJ2-7 | TRBV6-6 | ASSSGQPYEQY
TRBJ2-7 | TRBV30 | AWSVQILYEQY
TRBJ1-6 | TRBV6-2/TRBV6-3 | ASSYSREGRNSPLH
TRBJ2-6 | TRBV9 | ASTRGAGANVLT
TRBJ1-6 | TRBV6-5 | ASRDPTAQGRTLH
TRBJ2-1 | TRBV30 | AWNRGVNEQF